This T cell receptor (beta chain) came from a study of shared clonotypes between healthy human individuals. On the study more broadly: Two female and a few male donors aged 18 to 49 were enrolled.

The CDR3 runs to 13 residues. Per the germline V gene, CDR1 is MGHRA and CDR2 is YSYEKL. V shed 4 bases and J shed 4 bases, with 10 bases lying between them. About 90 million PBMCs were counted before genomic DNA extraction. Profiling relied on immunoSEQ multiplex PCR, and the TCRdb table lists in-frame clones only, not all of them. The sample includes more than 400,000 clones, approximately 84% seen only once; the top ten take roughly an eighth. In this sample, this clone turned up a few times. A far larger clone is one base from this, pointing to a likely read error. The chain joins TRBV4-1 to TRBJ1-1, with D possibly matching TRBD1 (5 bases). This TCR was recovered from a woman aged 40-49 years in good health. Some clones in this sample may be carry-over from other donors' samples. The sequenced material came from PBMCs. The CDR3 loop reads CASSRGHSTEAFF. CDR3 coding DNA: TGCGCCAGCAGCCGAGGACATAGCACTGAAGCTTTCTTT.